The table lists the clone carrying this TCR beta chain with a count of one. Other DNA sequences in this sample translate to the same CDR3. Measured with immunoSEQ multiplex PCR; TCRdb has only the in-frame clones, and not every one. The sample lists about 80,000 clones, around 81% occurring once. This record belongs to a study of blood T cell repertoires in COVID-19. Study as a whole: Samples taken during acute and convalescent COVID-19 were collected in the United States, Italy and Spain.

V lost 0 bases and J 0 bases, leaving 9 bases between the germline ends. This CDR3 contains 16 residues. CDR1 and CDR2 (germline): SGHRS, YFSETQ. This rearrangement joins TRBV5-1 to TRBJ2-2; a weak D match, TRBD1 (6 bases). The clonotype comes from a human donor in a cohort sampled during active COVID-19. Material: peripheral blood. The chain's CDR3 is CASSLAGTTNTGELFF. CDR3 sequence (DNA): TGCGCCAGCAGCTTGGCCGGGACAACGAACACCGGGGAGCTGTTTTTT.